This T cell receptor (beta chain) originates from a study of cytomegalovirus exposure and HLA in healthy donors. This clone was recorded once. PCR employed 60 Vbeta and 13 Jbeta primers. TCRdb's table, derived via immunoSEQ multiplex PCR, lists solely in-frame clones and lacks some. The table has 130,000 or so clones, approximately 87% seen once. The specimen was PBMCs. This sequence originates from a man aged 35 to 55 in good health and CMV-seronegative.

CDR3: CASTQGTIYEQYF. DNA for the CDR3: TGTGCCAGCACACAGGGTACTATCTACGAGCAGTACTTC. V is TRBV27 and J is TRBJ2-7; a weak D match, TRBD1 (6 bases). The CDR3 has 13 residues. CDR1 is MNHEY, CDR2 SMNVEV, per germline (reference sequence). V gave up 7 bases and J gave up 3 bases, with 13 bases separating them.